Sequencing of this T cell receptor beta chain was carried out in a study of cytomegalovirus exposure and HLA in healthy donors. Study in general: Most donors, 81% of several hundred genotyped, fell in the Caucasian-associated ancestry cluster. Findings and limits, study-wide: Later work found most CMV-associated TCR beta chains apparently HLA-restricted.

This PCR relied on a set of 60 Vbeta primers and 13 Jbeta primers. In the original analysis: It was a later analysis that counted roughly 80 million unique TCR beta chains, of which around 11 million were shared. The method was immunoSEQ multiplex PCR; TCRdb's version includes in-frame clones alone and lacks a portion of them. D and trimming come from the DNA, and the V and J calls and clone size come from that table. The sample records 170,000 or so clones, roughly 80% being singletons. Healthy people donating bone marrow made up the donors. For this clone: The antigen is unknown.

This sequence originates from a male donor in good health and CMV-seropositive. Sequencing was done on a sample of PBMCs.

CDR3 in amino acids: CASSLRPVHNTIYF. The CDR3 nucleotides are TGTGCCAGCAGCTTACGCCCGGTCCACAACACCATATATTTT. The genes are TRBV11-3 and TRBJ1-3; D gene ambiguous. The CDR3 is made up of 14 amino acids. The germline V and J ends were trimmed by 2 bases and 7 bases, with 12 bases remaining between them. The germline CDR1 and CDR2 sequences are SGHNT and YENEEA.